Presented here are 18 T cell receptor beta chains from one specimen sequenced in a study of T-cell reconstitution after alpha-beta-depleted transplantation in children. This sample's TCRbeta library carried unique molecular identifier barcodes. TCRdb re-derived calls from the PCR reads in MiXCR, one entry per CDR3 protein. Of around 700,000 distinct CDR3 sequences listed, about an eighth are singletons. The sample was PBMCs, taken before TCRalphabeta/CD19-depleted stem cell transplant. These receptors all come from a girl aged 2 to 10 with congenital amegakaryocytic thrombocytopenia, due to receive a stem cell transplant.

This clonotype was picked up many times. This sequence joins TRBV4-2 and TRBJ2-1; D unresolved. The germline V and J ends were trimmed by 1 base and 10 bases, with 11 bases remaining between them. Per germline, CDR1 LGHNA and CDR2 YNFKEQ. This CDR3 has 13 amino acids. The CDR3 nucleotides are TGTGCCAGCAGCCAAGGCGGCCTGCCAGAGCAGTTCTTC. This codes for CASSQGGLPEQFF.

This clonotype was seen at least ten times. V usage is TRBV3-1 and J usage is TRBJ2-1; D is undetermined. The germline CDR1 and CDR2 sequences are LGHDT and YNNKEL (reference sequence). The V gene lost 4 bases and the J gene lost 8 bases, with 24 bases spanning the gap. CDR3 size: 17 residues. The CDR3 spells CASSPPGYNPGTDEQFF. CDR3 bases: TGTGCCAGCAGCCCCCCAGGATATAACCCCGGAACCGATGAGCAGTTCTTC.

The chain recombines TRBV25-1 with TRBJ2-7; 8 bases agree with TRBD1. With 1 base clipped from V and 6 bases from J, the junction kept 8 bases outside the gene matches. Germline V gene lookup returns CDR1 MGHDK and CDR2 SYGVNS. The CDR3 contains 15 residues. CDR3 in DNA: TGTGCCAGCAGTGAATTGGGGACAGGAGGAGTCGAGCAGTACTTC. As protein: CASSELGTGGVEQYF.

This clonotype was seen at least ten times. This chain's CDR3 is CASSSGLAGGIYNEQFF. The CDR3 DNA sequence: TGCGCCAGCAGCTCGGGACTAGCGGGAGGGATTTACAATGAGCAGTTCTTC. V is TRBV5-1 and J is TRBJ2-1; 16 positions match TRBD2. This CDR3 region has 17 residues. J gave up 4 bases and V 3 bases, and 4 bases lay outside the gene matches. Germline V gene lookup returns CDR1 SGHRS and CDR2 YFSETQ.

A few counts support this clonotype. V is TRBV7-9 and J is TRBJ2-1; a weak D match, TRBD1 (6 bases). V was trimmed by 5 bases and J by 2 bases, leaving 10 bases between them. The CDR3 consists of 14 residues. Germline V gives CDR1 SEHNR, CDR2 FQNEAQ (reference sequence). The CDR3 nucleotides read TGTGCCAGCAGCCCGGACAGACCCTACAATGAGCAGTTCTTC. Translating it yields CASSPDRPYNEQFF.

This clonotype was counted ten times or more. The V and J genes are TRBV20-1 and TRBJ2-7; D tentatively fits TRBD1 or TRBD2 (5 bases each). CDR3 length: 14 amino acids. V was cut by 6 bases and J by 2 bases, with 17 bases left in between. Germline V lookup: CDR1 DFQATT, CDR2 SNEGSKA (reference sequence). The CDR3 reads CSALGDDSPYEQYF. DNA of the CDR3: TGCAGTGCCTTGGGGGACGACTCGCCCTACGAGCAGTACTTC.

V usage is TRBV7-9 and J usage is TRBJ2-1, with 11 bases aligning to TRBD2. V lost 0 bases to trimming and J lost 9 bases; unmatched junction nucleotides: 7. Germline V gene sequence: CDR1 SEHNR, CDR2 FQNEAQ (reference sequence). The CDR3 consists of 16 residues. CDR3 protein: CASSLARVAGGREQFF. The CDR3 DNA is TGTGCCAGCAGCTTAGCGAGAGTAGCGGGAGGGCGTGAGCAGTTCTTC.

The chain links TRBV29-1 to TRBJ1-2, with a tentative D call TRBD1 (6 bases). V was cut by 6 bases and J by 4 bases, with 9 bases left in between. The CDR3 contains 11 residues. Germline CDR1 reads SQVTM; CDR2 reads ANQGSEA. The CDR3, as DNA: TGCAGCGTCCCAGGGGCCTATGGCTACACCTTC. Translation: CSVPGAYGYTF.

In this sample, this clonotype turned up many times. The chain carries TRBV10-3 and TRBJ1-4; maybe TRBD1 (6 bases). The CDR3 contains 16 residues. Germline V gene lookup returns CDR1 ENHRY and CDR2 SYGVKD. V lost 2 bases and J 3 bases, leaving 13 bases between the germline ends. The CDR3 nucleotides are TGTGCCATCAGTGAGGCACCAACAGGGTCTAATGAAAAACTGTTTTTT. Its translation is CAISEAPTGSNEKLFF.

This clonotype came up many times. The rearrangement links TRBV6-6 to TRBJ2-1; perhaps TRBD2 as D (5 bases). Germline values: CDR1 MNHNY, CDR2 SVGAGI (reference sequence). The CDR3 contains 11 residues. V was cut by 7 bases and J by 6 bases, with 7 bases left in between. The CDR3 loop reads CASIAGNEQFF. Written as DNA, the CDR3 is TGTGCCAGCATTGCGGGCAATGAGCAGTTCTTC.

The chain has TRBV12-3 or TRBV12-4 and TRBJ2-1, with D unclear. The ends were cut back, 5 bases at V and 7 bases at J, with 9 bases in the middle. The CDR3 contains 12 residues. The CDR3 region has the DNA TGTGCCAGCAGTGCATACGATAATGAGCAGTTCTTC. Its protein is CASSAYDNEQFF.

In this sample, this clonotype turned up many times. V usage is TRBV10-3 and J usage is TRBJ2-5, with 8 bases aligning to TRBD2. The CDR3 runs 15 residues. In germline, CDR1 is ENHRY, CDR2 SYGVKD. V lost 0 bases to trimming and J lost 4 bases; unmatched junction nucleotides: 4. The CDR3 is CAISESMAGGETQYF. The CDR3 DNA follows: TGTGCCATCAGTGAGTCAATGGCGGGAGGAGAGACCCAGTACTTC.

On this clonotype: This clone may be a read error of a much larger clone one base away. The chain joins TRBV19 to TRBJ2-1; D may be TRBD1 or TRBD2 (5 bases each). This CDR3 contains 15 residues. Germline CDR1 LNHDA, CDR2 SQIVND (reference sequence). CDR3 loop: CASGAGAGIPNEHFF. The CDR3 bases are TGTGCCAGTGGGGCCGGGGCCGGTATCCCCAATGAGCATTTCTTC.

J is TRBJ1-5 and V is TRBV29-1; TRBD1 aligns across 7 bases. V dropped 5 bases and J dropped 2; count of bases not matched to a gene: 3. The CDR3 length is 13 residues. CDR1 SQVTM and CDR2 ANQGSEA come from the germline V gene. CDR3 sequence (DNA): TGCAGCGTTTCAACAGGGGGCAATCAGCCCCAGCATTTT. Residues: CSVSTGGNQPQHF.

The chain carries TRBV20-1 and TRBJ2-5; unclear D gene. This CDR3 spans 13 amino acids. Trimming shortened V by 1 base and J by 4 bases, and 10 bases separated the two germline ends. Germline lookup yields CDR1 DFQATT and CDR2 SNEGSKA (reference sequence). CDR3 loop: CSARGQVTETQYF. CDR3 bases: TGCAGTGCTAGAGGGCAGGTCACAGAGACCCAGTACTTC.

Regarding this clonotype: A clone one base away is much larger, so this may be a read error. The chain recombines TRBV5-1 with TRBJ2-7; unclear D gene. The V end was cut by 0 bases, the J end by 6 bases, with 10 bases between. Looked up from germline, CDR1 is SGHRS and CDR2 is YFSETQ. This CDR3 contains 13 residues. This CDR3 reads CASSLVGTPEQYF. The CDR3 region has the DNA TGCGCCAGCAGCTTGGTAGGTACCCCCGAGCAGTACTTC.

This clonotype was observed a single time. The genes are TRBV29-1 and TRBJ1-2; D is unresolved. The CDR3 is made up of 11 amino acids. Germline loops: CDR1 SQVTM, CDR2 ANQGSEA. With 3 bases removed from V and 5 bases from J, the gap between germline ends came to 7 bases. For the CDR3, the DNA is TGCAGCGTTGAGGCGACATATGGCTACACCTTC. Its protein is CSVEATYGYTF. Full variable domain (outside the CDR3, taken from reference TRBV29-1 and TRBJ1-2): SAVISQKPSRDICQRGTSLTIQCQVDSQVTMMFWYRQQPGQSLTLIATANQGSEATYESGFVIDKFPISRPNLTFSTLTVSNMSPEDSSIYLCSVEATYGYTFGSGTRLTVV.

The V and J genes are TRBV20-1 and TRBJ2-5, with TRBD2 matching over 16 bases. CDR1 is DFQATT, CDR2 SNEGSKA, per germline (reference sequence). V was pared by 6 bases and J by 6 bases, with 13 bases of the junction left unmatched. CDR3 length: 17 residues. The CDR3 sequence: CSAGGTSGRAVLKTQYF. The DNA for the CDR3 is TGCAGTGCGGGGGGGACTAGCGGGAGGGCCGTCCTAAAGACCCAGTACTTC.